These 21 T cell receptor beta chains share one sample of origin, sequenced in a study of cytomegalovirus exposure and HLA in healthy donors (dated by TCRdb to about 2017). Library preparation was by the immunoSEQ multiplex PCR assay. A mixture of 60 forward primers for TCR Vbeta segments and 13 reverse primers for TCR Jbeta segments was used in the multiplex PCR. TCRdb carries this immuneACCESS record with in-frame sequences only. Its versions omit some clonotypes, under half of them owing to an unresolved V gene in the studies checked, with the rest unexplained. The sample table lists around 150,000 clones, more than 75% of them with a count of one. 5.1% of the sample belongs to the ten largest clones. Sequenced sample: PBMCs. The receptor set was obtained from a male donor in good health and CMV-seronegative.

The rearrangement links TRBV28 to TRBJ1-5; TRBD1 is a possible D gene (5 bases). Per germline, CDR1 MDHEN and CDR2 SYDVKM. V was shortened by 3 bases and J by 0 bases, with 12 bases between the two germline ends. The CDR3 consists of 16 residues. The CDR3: CASSLGRGYSNQPQHF. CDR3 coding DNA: TGTGCCAGCAGTTTGGGACGGGGGTATAGCAATCAGCCCCAGCATTTT.

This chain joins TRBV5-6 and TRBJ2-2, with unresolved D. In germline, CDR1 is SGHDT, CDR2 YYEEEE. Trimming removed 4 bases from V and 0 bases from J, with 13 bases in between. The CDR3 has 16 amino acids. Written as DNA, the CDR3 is TGTGCCAGCAGCCTGGCTGGGCATACGAACACCGGGGAGCTGTTTTTT. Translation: CASSLAGHTNTGELFF.

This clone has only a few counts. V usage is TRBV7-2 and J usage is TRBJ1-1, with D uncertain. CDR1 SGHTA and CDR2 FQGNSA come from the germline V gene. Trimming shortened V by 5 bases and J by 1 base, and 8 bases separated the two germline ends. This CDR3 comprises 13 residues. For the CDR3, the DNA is TGTGCCAGCAGCCCACACCCGAACACTGAAGCTTTCTTT. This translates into CASSPHPNTEAFF.

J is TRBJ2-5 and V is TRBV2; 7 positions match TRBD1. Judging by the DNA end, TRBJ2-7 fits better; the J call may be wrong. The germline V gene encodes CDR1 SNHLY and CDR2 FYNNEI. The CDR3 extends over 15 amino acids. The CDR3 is CASSNNRGISYEQYF. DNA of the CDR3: TGTGCCAGCAGCAACAACAGGGGTATATCCTACGAGCAGTACTTC.

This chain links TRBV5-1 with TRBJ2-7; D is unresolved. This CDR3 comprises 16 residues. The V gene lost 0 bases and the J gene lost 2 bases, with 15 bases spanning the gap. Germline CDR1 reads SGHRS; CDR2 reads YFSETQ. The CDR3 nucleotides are TGCGCCAGCAGCTTGGACGAGACATTACCGACCTACGAGCAGTACTTC. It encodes CASSLDETLPTYEQYF.

CDR3 loop: CASSYYTGQNTEAFF. In DNA form, the CDR3 reads TGTGCCAGCAGCTACTACACGGGTCAGAACACTGAAGCTTTCTTT. The rearrangement joins TRBV11-3 to TRBJ1-1; D uncertain. Germline CDR1 reads SGHNT; CDR2 reads YENEEA. The CDR3 is 15 residues long. V lost 4 bases and J lost 1, with 13 bases in between.

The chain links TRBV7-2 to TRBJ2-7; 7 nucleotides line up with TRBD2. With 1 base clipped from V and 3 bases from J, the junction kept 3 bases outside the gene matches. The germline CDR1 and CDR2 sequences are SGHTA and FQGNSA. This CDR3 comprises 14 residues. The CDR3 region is CASSLGGGIYEQYF. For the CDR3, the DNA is TGTGCCAGCAGCTTAGGGGGGGGGATCTACGAGCAGTACTTC.

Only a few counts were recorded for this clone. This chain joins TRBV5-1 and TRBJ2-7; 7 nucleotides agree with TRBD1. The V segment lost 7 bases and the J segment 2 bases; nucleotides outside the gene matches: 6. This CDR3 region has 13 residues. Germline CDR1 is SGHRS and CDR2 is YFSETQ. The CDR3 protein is CASAQGTTYEQYF. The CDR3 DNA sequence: TGCGCCAGCGCACAGGGGACAACCTACGAGCAGTACTTC.

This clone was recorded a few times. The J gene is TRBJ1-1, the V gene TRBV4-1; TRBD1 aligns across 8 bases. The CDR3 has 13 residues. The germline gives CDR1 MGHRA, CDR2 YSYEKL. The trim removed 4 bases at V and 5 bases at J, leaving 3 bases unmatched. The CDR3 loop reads CASSLDRETEAFF. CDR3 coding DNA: TGCGCCAGCAGCCTGGACAGGGAGACTGAAGCTTTCTTT.

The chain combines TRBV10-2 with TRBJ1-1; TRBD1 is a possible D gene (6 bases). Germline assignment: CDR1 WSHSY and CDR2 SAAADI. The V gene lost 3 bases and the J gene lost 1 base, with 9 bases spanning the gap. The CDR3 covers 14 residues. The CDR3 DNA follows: TGCGCCAGCAGTGACGACAGGAGGAACACTGAAGCTTTCTTT. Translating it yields CASSDDRRNTEAFF.

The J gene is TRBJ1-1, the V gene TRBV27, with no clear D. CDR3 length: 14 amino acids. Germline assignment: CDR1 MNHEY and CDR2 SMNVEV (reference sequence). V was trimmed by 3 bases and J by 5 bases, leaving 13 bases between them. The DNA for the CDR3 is TGTGCCAGCAGTTTGACGGGATTTGAGACTGAAGCTTTCTTT. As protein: CASSLTGFETEAFF.

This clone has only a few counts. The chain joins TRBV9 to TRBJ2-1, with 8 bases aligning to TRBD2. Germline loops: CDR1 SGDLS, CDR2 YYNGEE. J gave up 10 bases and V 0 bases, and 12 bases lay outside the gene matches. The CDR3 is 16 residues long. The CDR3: CASSVGISGDPEEQFF. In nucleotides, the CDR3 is TGTGCCAGCAGCGTAGGAATTAGCGGGGACCCAGAGGAGCAGTTCTTC.

DNA for the CDR3: TGCGCCAGCAGCCACGAACACGAGGACAGGTCGGGGCATGGCTACACCTTC. Its translation: CASSHEHEDRSGHGYTF. This rearrangement joins TRBV4-1 to TRBJ1-2; 7 nucleotides match TRBD1. Unmatched junction bases numbered 16, after V lost 3 bases and J lost 6 bases. The germline gives CDR1 MGHRA, CDR2 YSYEKL. The CDR3 has 17 residues.

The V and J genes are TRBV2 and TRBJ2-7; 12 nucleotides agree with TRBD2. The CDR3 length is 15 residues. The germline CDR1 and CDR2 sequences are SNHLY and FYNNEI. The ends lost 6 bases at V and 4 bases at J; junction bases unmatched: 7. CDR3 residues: CASRRLAGDSYEQYF. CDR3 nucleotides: TGTGCCAGCAGAAGACTAGCGGGGGACTCTTACGAGCAGTACTTC.

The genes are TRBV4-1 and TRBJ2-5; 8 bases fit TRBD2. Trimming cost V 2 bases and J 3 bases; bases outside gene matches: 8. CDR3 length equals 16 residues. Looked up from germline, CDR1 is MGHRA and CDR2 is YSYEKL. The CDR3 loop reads CASSQPTGGKKETQYF. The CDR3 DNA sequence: TGCGCCAGCAGCCAACCAACGGGGGGGAAAAAAGAGACCCAGTACTTC.

Written as DNA, the CDR3 is TGTGCCACCAGCAGAGATCAGATGGAGACCCAGTACTTC. This encodes CATSRDQMETQYF. The J gene is TRBJ2-5, the V gene TRBV15; no clear D. Germline V lookup: CDR1 LNHNV, CDR2 YYDKDF (reference sequence). This CDR3 comprises 13 residues. Between the trimmed V and J ends, which lost 0 bases and 5 bases, there was a span of 7 bases. Variable domain in full (rest from reference TRBV15 and TRBJ2-5): DAMVIQNPRYQVTQFGKPVTLSCSQTLNHNVMYWYQQKSSQAPKLLFHYYDKDFNNEADTPDNFQSRRPNTSFCFLDIRSPGLGDTAMYLCATSRDQMETQYFGPGTRLLVL.

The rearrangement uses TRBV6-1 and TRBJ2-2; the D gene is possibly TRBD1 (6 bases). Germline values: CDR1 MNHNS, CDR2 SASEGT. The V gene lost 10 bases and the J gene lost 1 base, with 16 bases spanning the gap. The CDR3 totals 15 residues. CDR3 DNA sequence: TGTGCCACACAACCCGGGACACTGAACACCGGGGAGCTGTTTTTT. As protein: CATQPGTLNTGELFF.

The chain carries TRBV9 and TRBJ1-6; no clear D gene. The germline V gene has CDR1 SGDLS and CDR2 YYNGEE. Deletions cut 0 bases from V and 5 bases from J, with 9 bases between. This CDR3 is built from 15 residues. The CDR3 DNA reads TGTGCCAGCAGCGTAGGTGGAGCCGATAATTCACCCCTCCACTTT. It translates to CASSVGGADNSPLHF.

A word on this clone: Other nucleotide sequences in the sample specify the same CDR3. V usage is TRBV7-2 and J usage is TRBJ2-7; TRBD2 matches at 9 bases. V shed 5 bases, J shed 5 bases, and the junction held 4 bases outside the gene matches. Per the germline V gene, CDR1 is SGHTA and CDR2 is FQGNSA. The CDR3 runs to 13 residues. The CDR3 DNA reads TGTGCCAGCAGCCTGCGGGAGGGGGACGAGCAGTACTTC. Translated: CASSLREGDEQYF. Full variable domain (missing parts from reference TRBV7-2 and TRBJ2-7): GAGVSQSPSNKVTEKGKDVELRCDPISGHTALYWYRQSLGQGLEFLIYFQGNSAPDKSGLPSDRFSAERTGGSVSTLTIQRTQQEDSAVYLCASSLREGDEQYFGPGTRLTVT.

The CDR3 here is CASSIVTAGGSTDTQYF. CDR3 nucleotide sequence: TGTGCCAGTAGTATAGTGACAGCGGGGGGGAGCACAGATACGCAGTATTTT. The rearrangement links TRBV19 to TRBJ2-3; 10 bases match TRBD2. CDR3 length equals 17 residues. Germline trimming cut 1 base from V and 0 bases from J; bases unmatched to any gene: 4. The germline V gene has CDR1 LNHDA and CDR2 SQIVND (reference sequence).

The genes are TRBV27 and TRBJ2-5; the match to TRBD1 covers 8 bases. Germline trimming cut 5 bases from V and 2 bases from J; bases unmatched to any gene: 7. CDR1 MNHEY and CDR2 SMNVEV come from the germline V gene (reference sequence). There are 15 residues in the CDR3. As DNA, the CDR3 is TGTGCCAGCAGTAAAACCCGGGACAGGCAAGAGACCCAGTACTTC. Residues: CASSKTRDRQETQYF.